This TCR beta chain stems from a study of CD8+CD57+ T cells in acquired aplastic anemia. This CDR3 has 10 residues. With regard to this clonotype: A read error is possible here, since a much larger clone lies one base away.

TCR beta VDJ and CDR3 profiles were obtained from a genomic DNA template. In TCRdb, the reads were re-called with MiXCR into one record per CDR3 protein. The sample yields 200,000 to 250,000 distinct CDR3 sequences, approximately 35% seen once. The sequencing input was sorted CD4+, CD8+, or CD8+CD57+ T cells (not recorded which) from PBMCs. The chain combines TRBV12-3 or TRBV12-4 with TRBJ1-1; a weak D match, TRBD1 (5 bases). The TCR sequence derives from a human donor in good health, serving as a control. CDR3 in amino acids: CASGRGEALF. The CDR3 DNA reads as TGTGCCAGCGGGCGAGGGGAAGCTCTCTTT.